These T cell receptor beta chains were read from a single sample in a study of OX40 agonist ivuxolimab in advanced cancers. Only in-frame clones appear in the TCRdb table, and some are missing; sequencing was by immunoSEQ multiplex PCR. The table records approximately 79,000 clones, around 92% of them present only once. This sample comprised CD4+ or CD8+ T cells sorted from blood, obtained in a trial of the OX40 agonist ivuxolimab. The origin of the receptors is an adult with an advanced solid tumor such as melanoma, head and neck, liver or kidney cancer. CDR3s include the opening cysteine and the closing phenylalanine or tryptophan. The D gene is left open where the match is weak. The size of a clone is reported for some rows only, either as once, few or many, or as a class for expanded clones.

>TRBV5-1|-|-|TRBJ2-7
TGCGCCAGCAGCTCCACCGGGACCCCGAGGGAGCAGTACTTC
CASSSTGTPREQYF
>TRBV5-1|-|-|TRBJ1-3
TGCGCCAGCAGCTTGGACCTCGTCCATAACGGAAACACCATATATTTT
CASSLDLVHNGNTIYF
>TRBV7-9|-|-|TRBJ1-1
TGTGCCAGCGGGTTAGGGGAATCCATGAACACTGAAGCTTTCTTT
CASGLGESMNTEAFF
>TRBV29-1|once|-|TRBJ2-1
TGCAGCGTCATGCGGGCTGGAGAGAGCTCCTACAATGAGCAGTTCTTC
CSVMRAGESSYNEQFF
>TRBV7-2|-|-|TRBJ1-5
TGTGCCAGCAGCTTATCCTATAGCAATCAGCCCCAGCATTTT
CASSLSYSNQPQHF
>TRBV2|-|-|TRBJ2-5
TGTGCCAGCAGTGAGGGCCCCTCTGTCGACCAGTACTTC
CASSEGPSVDQYF
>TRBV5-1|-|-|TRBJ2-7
TGCGCCAGCAGCTTGGCGGCAGGGGAATTGCCCTACGAGCAGTACTTC
CASSLAAGELPYEQYF
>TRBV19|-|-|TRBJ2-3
TGTGCCAGTAGTATAGCGACAAAAAGAACCACAGATACGCAGTATTTT
CASSIATKRTTDTQYF
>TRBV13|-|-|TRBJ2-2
TGTGCCAGCAGCTTAACATCCCGGGGGGAGCTGTTTTTT
CASSLTSRGELFF
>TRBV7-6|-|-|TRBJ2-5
TGTGCCAGCAGCCCCTTGCTGGGGGGGCCGCAAGAGACCCAGTACTTC
CASSPLLGGPQETQYF
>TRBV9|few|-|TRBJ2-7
TGTGCCAGCAGCGTAGAGAAGGGGGGTTCCTACGAGCAGTACTTC
CASSVEKGGSYEQYF
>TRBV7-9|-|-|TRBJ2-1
TGTGCCAGCAGCTCGCCTGAATACAATGAGCAGTTCTTC
CASSSPEYNEQFF
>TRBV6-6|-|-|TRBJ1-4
TGTGCCAGCAGTTATATACAGGGTGGTGAAAAACTGTTTTTT
CASSYIQGGEKLFF
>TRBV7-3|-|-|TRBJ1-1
TGTGCCAGCAGTTTTAGGTTGAACACTGAAGCTTTCTTT
CASSFRLNTEAFF
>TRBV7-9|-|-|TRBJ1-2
TGTGCCAGCAGCTTACCGGCGGCCTATGGCTACACCTTC
CASSLPAAYGYTF
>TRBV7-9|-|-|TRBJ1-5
TGTGCCAGCAGCTTAGGGGCAGGGGTGCAGCCCCAGCATTTT
CASSLGAGVQPQHF
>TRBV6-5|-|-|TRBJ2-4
TGTGCCACGGGACAACCTCTAAACATTCAGTACTTC
CATGQPLNIQYF
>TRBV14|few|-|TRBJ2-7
TGTGCCAGCAGCCAAGTACACGGGGGCTACGAGCAGTACTTC
CASSQVHGGYEQYF
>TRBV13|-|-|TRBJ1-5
TGTGCCAGCAGCTTTGGGGTCGGGGGTCAGCCCCAGCATTTT
CASSFGVGGQPQHF
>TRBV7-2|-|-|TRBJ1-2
TGTGCCAGCAGCCGGAACCCGACGGACAGAGACTATGGCTACACCTTC
CASSRNPTDRDYGYTF
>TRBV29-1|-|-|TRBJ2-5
TGCAGCGTTGAAATAACCTTCTGGGGGGAGACCCAGTACTTC
CSVEITFWGETQYF
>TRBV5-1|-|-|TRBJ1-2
TGCGCCAGCAGCTTGGGACGGGGGCCTAACTATGGCTACACCTTC
CASSLGRGPNYGYTF
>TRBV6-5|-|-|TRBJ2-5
TGTGCCAGCAGTTACTCGAGGGGCGGAGAGACCCAGTACTTC
CASSYSRGGETQYF
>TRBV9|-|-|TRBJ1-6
TGTGCCAGCAGCGTAGACTTGGGGGCTCGGGATTCACCCCTCCACTTT
CASSVDLGARDSPLHF
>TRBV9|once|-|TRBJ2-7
TGTGCCAGCAGCGTAAATAGCGGTATCATCTACGAGCAGTACTTC
CASSVNSGIIYEQYF
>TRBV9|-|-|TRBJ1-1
TGTGCCAGCAGCGTAGAGGCGCAGATGAACACTGAAGCTTTCTTT
CASSVEAQMNTEAFF
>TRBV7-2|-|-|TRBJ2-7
TGTGCCAGCAGCTTTTATATCGAGACACACTCCTACGAGCAGTACTTC
CASSFYIETHSYEQYF
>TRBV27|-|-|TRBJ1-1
TGTGCCAGCAGTTTATTGTCGTTTGAGGGGAACACTGAAGCTTTCTTT
CASSLLSFEGNTEAFF
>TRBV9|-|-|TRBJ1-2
TGTGCCAGCAGCGTCCTGGGACGGAGCTACACCTTC
CASSVLGRSYTF
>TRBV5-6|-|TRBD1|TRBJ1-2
TGTGCCAGCCAAACCGCGACAGGGGGTGTCCATGGCTACACCTTC
CASQTATGGVHGYTF
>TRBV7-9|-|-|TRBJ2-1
TGTGCCAGCAGCTTCCCTTGGGGGGATGAGCAGTTCTTC
CASSFPWGDEQFF
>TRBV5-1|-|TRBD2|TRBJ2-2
TGCGCCAGCAGCTTGAACTTTGGGGGACTAGGGACCACCGGGGAGCTGTTTTTT
CASSLNFGGLGTTGELFF
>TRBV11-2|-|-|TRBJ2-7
TGTGCCAGCAGCTTAGGGGTCTACGAGCAGTACTTC
CASSLGVYEQYF
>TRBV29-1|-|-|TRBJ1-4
TGCAGCGCCATCGACGTATTTAATGAAAAACTGTTTTTT
CSAIDVFNEKLFF
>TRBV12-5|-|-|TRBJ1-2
TGTGCTAGTGGTTCCTTAGGGACTCTGAGGGACTATGGCTACACCTTC
CASGSLGTLRDYGYTF
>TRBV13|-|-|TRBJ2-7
TGTGCCAGCAGCTTACAGGGACTTTCCTACGAGCAGTACTTC
CASSLQGLSYEQYF
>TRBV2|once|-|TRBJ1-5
TGTGCCAGCACTTCCTTACTCGAAGCCTTTAGCAATCAGCCCCAGCATTTT
CASTSLLEAFSNQPQHF
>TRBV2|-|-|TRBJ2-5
TGTGCCAGCAGTGAGACCCTTTACGATCAAGAGACCCAGTACTTC
CASSETLYDQETQYF
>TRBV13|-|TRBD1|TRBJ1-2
TGTGCCAGCAGCACCCGGAACAGGGGAGCCAACTATGGCTACACCTTC
CASSTRNRGANYGYTF
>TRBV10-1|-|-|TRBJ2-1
TGCGCCAGCAGTAGGCTAGCCAGTAACCGGGAGCAGTTCTTC
CASSRLASNREQFF
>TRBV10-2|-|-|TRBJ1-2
TGCGCCAGCAGTGAAATAGGGAAGCTAGGGGGCTACACCTTC
CASSEIGKLGGYTF
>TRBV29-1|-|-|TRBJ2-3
TGCAGCGGTAGTCAGACCGCATTGAGCACAGATACGCAGTATTTT
CSGSQTALSTDTQYF
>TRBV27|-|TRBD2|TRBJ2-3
TGTGCCAGCAGTCCGGGGACTAGCGGCACAGATACGCAGTATTTT
CASSPGTSGTDTQYF
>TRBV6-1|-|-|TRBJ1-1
TGTGCCAGCAGTGAAGAAACATTCTCTGAAGCTTTCTTT
CASSEETFSEAFF
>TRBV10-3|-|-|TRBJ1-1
TGTGCCATCAGTGTCGACGGGAACACTGAAGCTTTCTTT
CAISVDGNTEAFF
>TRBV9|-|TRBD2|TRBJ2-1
TGTGCCAGCAGCGTAGCTCTGGCTAGCGGGGTTAATGAGCAGTTCTTC
CASSVALASGVNEQFF
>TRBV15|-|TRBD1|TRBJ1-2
TGTGCCACCAGCGGGCCGGGACAGGGCTATGGCTACACCTTC
CATSGPGQGYGYTF
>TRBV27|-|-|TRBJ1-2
TGTGCCAGCAGTTCTACAGGGCCGCAAGGCTACACCTTC
CASSSTGPQGYTF
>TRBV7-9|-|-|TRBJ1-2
TGTGCCAGCAGCTTAACTGAGCCCGGGACCGCTTTTAACTATGGCTACACCTTC
CASSLTEPGTAFNYGYTF
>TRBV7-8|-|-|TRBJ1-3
TGTGCCAGCAGCTTACTTGGCGGAAACACCATATATTTT
CASSLLGGNTIYF
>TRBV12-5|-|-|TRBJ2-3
TGTGCTAGTGGTTTCGCCCGGGACTCTATCACAGATACGCAGTATTTT
CASGFARDSITDTQYF
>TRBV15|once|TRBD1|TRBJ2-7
TGTGCCACCAGCTGGACAGGGGTACCCTACGAGCAGTACTTC
CATSWTGVPYEQYF
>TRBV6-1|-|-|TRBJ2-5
TGTGCCTCAAGAGAAGCAGAGACCCAGTACTTC
CASREAETQYF
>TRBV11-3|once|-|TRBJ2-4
TGTGCCAGCAGCTCCGGCGGTGCGGACATTCAGTACTTC
CASSSGGADIQYF
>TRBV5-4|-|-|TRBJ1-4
TGTGCCAGCAGCTTAATCCCCCGAGAGGAGGGAAGCGGTGAAAAACTGTTTTTT
CASSLIPREEGSGEKLFF
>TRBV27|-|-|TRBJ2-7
TGTGCCAGCAGTTTATCTACTGGAGGCTACGAGCAGTACTTC
CASSLSTGGYEQYF
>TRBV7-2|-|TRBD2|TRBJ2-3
TGTGCCAGCAGCTTAGATGTCGGGGGGGCGGCAGATACGCAGTATTTT
CASSLDVGGAADTQYF
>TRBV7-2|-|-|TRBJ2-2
TGTGCCAGCAGGGGTCCCAGCGGGGAGCTGTTTTTT
CASRGPSGELFF
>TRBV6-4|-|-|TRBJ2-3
TGTGCCAGCAGTCGGACTGGCACAGATACGCAGTATTTT
CASSRTGTDTQYF